This TCR beta chain was retrieved from a study of shared clonotypes between healthy human individuals. CD45RO-negative cells were positively selected for CCR7, leaving out terminally differentiated effector memory CD45RA+ cells. Clones were sequenced by immunoSEQ multiplex PCR, and TCRdb holds only the in-frame ones, with some missing. Of around 2,000,000 clones listed, roughly 95% are singletons. Germline lookup yields CDR1 LNHDA and CDR2 SQIVND (reference sequence). Trimming left V 10 bases short and J 1 base short, with 11 bases between. This CDR3 region has 12 residues. The sequenced material came from naive CD8+ T cells sorted from blood. The source is a man between 18 and 29 years old in good health. V gene TRBV19 combines with J gene TRBJ2-7, with D tentatively TRBD1 (5 bases). CDR3 sequence: CATRATSYEQYF. CDR3 bases: TGTGCCACCAGGGCCACTTCCTACGAGCAGTACTTC.